This T cell receptor (beta chain) was profiled in a study of shared clonotypes between healthy human individuals. Study-wide points: The authors sampled blood alone, and tissue repertoires likely differ.

The assay was carried out at the deep level. Using immunoSEQ multiplex PCR, the repertoire was profiled, and TCRdb retains in-frame clones only, with some absent. Of more than 400,000 clones listed, approximately 95% are singletons. To note about this clone: The antigen is unknown.

The V gene end was trimmed by 6 bases and the J gene end by 5 bases; junction bases not matched to a gene: 6. The CDR3 extends over 13 amino acids. Germline assignment: CDR1 MNHNY and CDR2 SVGAGI (reference sequence). This TCR came from a woman aged 25 to 39 in good health. This chain links TRBV6-6 with TRBJ1-2; 7 positions agree with TRBD1. Sequencing was carried out using naive CD4+ T cells sorted from blood. Subset described: CD45RA+ positively selected. The CDR3 DNA sequence: TGTGCCAGCAGCCGGGACAGCGTTTATGGCTACACCTTC. Translating gives CASSRDSVYGYTF.